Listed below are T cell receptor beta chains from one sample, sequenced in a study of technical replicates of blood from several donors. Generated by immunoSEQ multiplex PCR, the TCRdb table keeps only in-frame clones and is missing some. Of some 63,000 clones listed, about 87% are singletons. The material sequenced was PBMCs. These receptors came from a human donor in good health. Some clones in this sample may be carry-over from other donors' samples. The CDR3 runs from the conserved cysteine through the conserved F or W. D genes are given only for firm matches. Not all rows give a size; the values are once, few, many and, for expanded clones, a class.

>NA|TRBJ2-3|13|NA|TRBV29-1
TGCAGCGTTGAACGCGGGGTCGCAGATACGCAGTATTTT
CSVERGVADTQYF
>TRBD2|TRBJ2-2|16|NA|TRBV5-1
TGCGCCAGCAGCTCAACAACCGGGACTAGCAACGGGGAGCTGTTTTTT
CASSSTTGTSNGELFF
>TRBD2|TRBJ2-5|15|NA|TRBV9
TGTGCCAGCAGCGTAAGCGGGGTTGCGAGGGAGACCCAGTACTTC
CASSVSGVARETQYF
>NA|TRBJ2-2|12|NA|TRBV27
TGTGCCAGCACAGGAGCGGTCGGGGAGCTGTTTTTT
CASTGAVGELFF
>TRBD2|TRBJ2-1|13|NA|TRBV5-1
TGCGCCAGCAGCGTCCAGACTAGCGCTGAGCAGTTCTTC
CASSVQTSAEQFF
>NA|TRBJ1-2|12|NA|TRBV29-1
TGCAGCGTGGCCGGACAAGCTCTGGTCGACACCTTC
CSVAGQALVDTF
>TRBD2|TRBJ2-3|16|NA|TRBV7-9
TGTGCCAGCAGCTCGGGACTAGCGGGGCGGACAGATACGCAGTATTTT
CASSSGLAGRTDTQYF
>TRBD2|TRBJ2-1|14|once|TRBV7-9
TGTGCCAGCAGCTTAGCGGGGGGGTGGGATGAGCAGTTCTTC
CASSLAGGWDEQFF
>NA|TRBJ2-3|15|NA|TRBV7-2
TGTGCCAGCAGCTCATACAGGGCGGGCACAGATACGCAGTATTTT
CASSSYRAGTDTQYF
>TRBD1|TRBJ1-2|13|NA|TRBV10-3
TGTGCCATCAGTGCCACAGGGGCGTCGGGCTACACCTTC
CAISATGASGYTF
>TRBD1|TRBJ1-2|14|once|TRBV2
TGTGCCAGCAGTGAACGAGGGGGCGACTATGGCTACACCTTC
CASSERGGDYGYTF
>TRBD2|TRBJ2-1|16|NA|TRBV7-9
TGTGCCAGCAGCCCGCCCACTAGCGGGAGTTACAATGAGCAGTTCTTC
CASSPPTSGSYNEQFF
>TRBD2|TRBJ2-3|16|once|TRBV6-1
TGTGCCAGCAGTGCCAATAGCGGGGGGAGCACAGATACGCAGTATTTT
CASSANSGGSTDTQYF
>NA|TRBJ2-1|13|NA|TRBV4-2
TGTGCCAGCAGCCAAGTAGGTTTGGGCGAGCAGTTCTTC
CASSQVGLGEQFF
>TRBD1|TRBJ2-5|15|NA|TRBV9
TGTGCCAGCAGCGTAGGGACAGGCGGACAAGAGACCCAGTACTTC
CASSVGTGGQETQYF
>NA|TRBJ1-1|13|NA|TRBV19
TGTGCCAGTAGTATCGGGTTTCACACTGAAGCTTTCTTT
CASSIGFHTEAFF
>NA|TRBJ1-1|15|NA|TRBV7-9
TGTGCCAGCAGCAAGGGCGGAGGGCTGAACACTGAAGCTTTCTTT
CASSKGGGLNTEAFF
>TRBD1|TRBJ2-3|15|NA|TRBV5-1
TGCGCCAGCAGCTCAAGGACAGGGGCCGGTGATACGCAGTATTTT
CASSSRTGAGDTQYF
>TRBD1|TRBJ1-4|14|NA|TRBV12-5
TGTGCTAGTGGTTCCGGGACAGCGAATGAAAAACTGTTTTTT
CASGSGTANEKLFF
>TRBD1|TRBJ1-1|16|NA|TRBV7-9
TGTGCCAGCAGCTCCGGGACAGGGGGGGGGAACACTGAAGCTTTCTTT
CASSSGTGGGNTEAFF
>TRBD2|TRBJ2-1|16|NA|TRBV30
TGTGCCTGGAGTGTAAGGTCCAGCGGGAGGGCCCATGAGCAGTTCTTC
CAWSVRSSGRAHEQFF
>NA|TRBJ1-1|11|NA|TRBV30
TGTGCCTCAACGCTCGGACTGGAAGCTTTCTTT
CASTLGLEAFF
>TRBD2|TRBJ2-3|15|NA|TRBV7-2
TGTGCCAGCAGCTTAGTTGGGCGGGGGAAAGATACGCAGTATTTT
CASSLVGRGKDTQYF
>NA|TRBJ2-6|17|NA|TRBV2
TGTGCCAGCAAAGAATCTTTCTCGGGAGCCGGGGCCAACGTCCTGACTTTC
CASKESFSGAGANVLTF
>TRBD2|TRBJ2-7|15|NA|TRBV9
TGTGCCAGCAGCGTAGCGAGCGGGGGTACCTACGAGCAGTACTTC
CASSVASGGTYEQYF
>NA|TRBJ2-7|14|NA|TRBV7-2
TGTGCCAGCAGCTTGACGGGGGAGAAAGGAGAGCAGTACTTC
CASSLTGEKGEQYF
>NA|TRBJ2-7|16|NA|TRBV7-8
TGTGCCAGCAGCCCGGGGGGCGGGGGCCTCTCCTACGAGCAGTACTTC
CASSPGGGGLSYEQYF
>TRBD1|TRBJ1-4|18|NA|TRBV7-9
TGTGCCAGCAGCCCCAGTTTCACAGGGGATGGGACTAATGAAAAACTGTTTTTT
CASSPSFTGDGTNEKLFF
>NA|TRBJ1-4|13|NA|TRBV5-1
TGCGCCAGCAGCTTGGTCGGCTTGAGTGGGGGCGTTTTT
CASSLVGLSGGVF
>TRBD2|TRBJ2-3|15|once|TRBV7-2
TGTGCCAGCAGCTTATTACTAGCGGGACTCAATACGCAGTATTTT
CASSLLLAGLNTQYF
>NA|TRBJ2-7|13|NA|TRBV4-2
TGTGCCAGCAGCCCAAGGGAGGGGGACGAGCAGTACTTC
CASSPREGDEQYF
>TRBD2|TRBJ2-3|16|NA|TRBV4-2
TGTGCCAGCAGCCAAGAACTAGCGGGCGGCACAGATACGCAGTATTTT
CASSQELAGGTDTQYF
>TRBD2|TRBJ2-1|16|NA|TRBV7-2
TGTGCCAGCAGCCCGCAGCGGGGACCCCCCTACAATGAGCAGTTCTTC
CASSPQRGPPYNEQFF
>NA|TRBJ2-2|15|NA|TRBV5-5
TGTGCCAGCACCCCGAAAGGGGGGGTCACCGGGGAGCTGTTTTTT
CASTPKGGVTGELFF
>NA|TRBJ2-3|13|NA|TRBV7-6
TGTGCCAGCAGCTTAGTAAACACAGATACGCAGTATTTT
CASSLVNTDTQYF
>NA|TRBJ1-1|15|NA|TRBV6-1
TGTGCCAGCAGTGAACCCGCGCTCGCGAACACTGAAGCTTTCTTT
CASSEPALANTEAFF
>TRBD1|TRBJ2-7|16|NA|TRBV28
TGTGCCAGCAGTTGGACCCGGGACAGGGAATCTTATGAGCAGTACTTC
CASSWTRDRESYEQYF
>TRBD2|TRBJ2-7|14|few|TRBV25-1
TGTGCCAGCAGTGATATGACTAGCGGCTACGAGCAGTACTTC
CASSDMTSGYEQYF
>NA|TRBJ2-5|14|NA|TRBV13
TGTGCCAGCAGCTTAGGCGGGAGTCTCGAGACCCAGTACTTC
CASSLGGSLETQYF